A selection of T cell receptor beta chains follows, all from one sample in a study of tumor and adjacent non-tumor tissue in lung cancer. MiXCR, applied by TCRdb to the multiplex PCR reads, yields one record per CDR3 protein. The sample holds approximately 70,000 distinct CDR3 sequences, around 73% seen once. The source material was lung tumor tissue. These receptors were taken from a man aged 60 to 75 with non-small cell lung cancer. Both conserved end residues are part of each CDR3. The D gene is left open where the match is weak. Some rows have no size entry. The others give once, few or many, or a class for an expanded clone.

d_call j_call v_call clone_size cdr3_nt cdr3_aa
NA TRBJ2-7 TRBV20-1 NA TGCAGCCCGAGGGCAAGACCCGACGAGCAGTACTTC CSPRARPDEQYF
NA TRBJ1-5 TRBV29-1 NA TGCAGCAGTGGTGGAGATATGCAGCATTTT CSSGGDMQHF
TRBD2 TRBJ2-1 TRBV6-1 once TGTGCCAACAGTGGATATCCCCTTTTTCTAGCGGGAGTTCCTAATGAGCAATTCTTC CANSGYPLFLAGVPNEQFF
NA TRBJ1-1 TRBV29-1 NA TGCAGCGTAGGTGGAGGGGATAACACTGAAGCTTTCTTT CSVGGGDNTEAFF
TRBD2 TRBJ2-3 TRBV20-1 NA TGCAGTGCCCAAGGGGCTAGCGGGAGGACCGCGGTTACGCAGTATTTT CSAQGASGRTAVTQYF
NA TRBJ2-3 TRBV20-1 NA TGCAGTGCTCAGATACAGGCAAGCACAGAAACGCAGTATTTT CSAQIQASTETQYF
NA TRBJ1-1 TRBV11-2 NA TGTGCCACCAGCACGGGCTCCATGAACACTGAAGCTTTCTTT CATSTGSMNTEAFF
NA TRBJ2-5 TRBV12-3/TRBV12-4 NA TGTGCCAGCCGCCTGTCCCCTCAAGAGGCCCAGTACTTC CASRLSPQEAQYF
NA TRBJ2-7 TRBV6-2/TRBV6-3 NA TGTGCCAGCATGGACTACTCCTACGTGCAGTACTTC CASMDYSYVQYF
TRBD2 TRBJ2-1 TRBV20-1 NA TGCAGTGCAAGAGATGGACTAGCGGGAACGTGGGATGAGCAGTTCTTC CSARDGLAGTWDEQFF
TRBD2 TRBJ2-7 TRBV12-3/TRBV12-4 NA TGTACCAGCAGTATACTAGCGGGAGGATACGAGCAGTACTTC CTSSILAGGYEQYF
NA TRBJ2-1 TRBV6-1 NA TGTGCCAGCAGTGGGTCCGTGCTGCTTAGGAGGAATGAGCACTTCTTC CASSGSVLLRRNEHFF
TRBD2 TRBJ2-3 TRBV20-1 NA TGCAGTGCTACTAGCGGGAACACAGATGCGCAATATTTT CSATSGNTDAQYF
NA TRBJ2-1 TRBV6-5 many TGTGCCAGCGGGCAGGACTGGAACGTTGATGGGGAGCAGTTCTTC CASGQDWNVDGEQFF
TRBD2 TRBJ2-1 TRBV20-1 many TGCAGTGCTAGAGTGGGGACTAAATCTCATGAGCAGTTCTTC CSARVGTKSHEQFF
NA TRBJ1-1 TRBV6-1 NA TGTGCCAGCAGTGGGACTCAAGGCGCCAATGAAGCTCTCTTT CASSGTQGANEALF
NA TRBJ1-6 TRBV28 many TGTGCCAGCAGTTCTGGACCGCCTAATAATTCACCCCTCCACTTT CASSSGPPNNSPLHF
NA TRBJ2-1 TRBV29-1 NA TGCAGTGTCAACAGGGAAACTGGCGGCAATGAGCAGTTCTTC CSVNRETGGNEQFF
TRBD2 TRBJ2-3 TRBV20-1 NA TGCAGTGCTAGAGATTGTGTCAGCGGGAGCGCGACAGATAAGCAGTATTTT CSARDCVSGSATDKQYF
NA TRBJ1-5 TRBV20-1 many TGCAGTGCTAGCGTTGGGCTAAGTCAGCCCCAGCATTTT CSASVGLSQPQHF
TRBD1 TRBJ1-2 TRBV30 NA TGTGCCCAGACAGGGGATGACTATGGCTACACCTTC CAQTGDDYGYTF
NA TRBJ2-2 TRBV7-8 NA TGTGCCAGCAGCTTAATCGGCGGGGCGAACACCGGGGAGCTGTTTTTT CASSLIGGANTGELFF
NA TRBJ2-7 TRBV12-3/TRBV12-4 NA TGTACCAGCAGTGACGAATATGACTACGAGCAGTATTTC CTSSDEYDYEQYF
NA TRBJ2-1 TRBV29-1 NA TGCAGCGTTGAGTCCATGATAACGGGCGATTACGATGAGCAGTTCTTC CSVESMITGDYDEQFF
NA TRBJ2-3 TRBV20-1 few TGCAGTGCTCTTAAAACAGATAAGCAGTATTTT CSALKTDKQYF
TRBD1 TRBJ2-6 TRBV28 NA TGTGCCAGCACCTGGACAGGGGACTCTATTTGGGCCAACGTCCTGACTTTC CASTWTGDSIWANVLTF
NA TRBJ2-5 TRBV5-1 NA TGCACCAGCAGCCCGGAGAACCCAGGGACCCAGTACTTC CTSSPENPGTQYF
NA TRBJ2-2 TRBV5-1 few TGCGCCAGCAGCTTGGAAGAAGACACCGGGGAGCTGTTTTTT CASSLEEDTGELFF
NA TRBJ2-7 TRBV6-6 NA TGTGCCAGCAGCTCCGACAGGATATCCTACGAGCAGTACTTC CASSSDRISYEQYF
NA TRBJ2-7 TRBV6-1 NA TGTGCCAGCAGTGAAGCTGAGTTTGGGGCATACGATCAGTACTTC CASSEAEFGAYDQYF
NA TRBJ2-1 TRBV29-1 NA TGCAGCGGCTGGGGGGGGCGCGGGAGCCCGCCATCGAGGAGAAATGAGCAGCTCTTC CSGWGGRGSPPSRRNEQLF
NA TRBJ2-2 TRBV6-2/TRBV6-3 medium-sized TGTGCCAGCAGTTACTTAGACACCGGGGAGCTGTTTTTT CASSYLDTGELFF
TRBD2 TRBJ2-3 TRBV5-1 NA TGCGCCAGCAGCTTGGGGACTAGCGGGACCATCACAGATACGCGGTATTTT CASSLGTSGTITDTRYF
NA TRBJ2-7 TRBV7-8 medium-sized TGTGCCAGCAGCTTAGATGGGCTCGGCAGCTCCTACGAGCAGTACTTC CASSLDGLGSSYEQYF
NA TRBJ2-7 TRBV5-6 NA TGTGTCAGAAGCCGGGGCCCCATCAACTACGAGCAGTACTTC CVRSRGPINYEQYF
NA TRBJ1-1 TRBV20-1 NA TGCAGTGCTAGAGATCTAGATGAAGCTTTCTTT CSARDLDEAFF
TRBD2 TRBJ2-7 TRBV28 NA TGTGCCAGCGCCACTAGCGGGAGCTCCCACGAGCAGTACTTC CASATSGSSHEQYF
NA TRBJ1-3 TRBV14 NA TGTGCCAACAGCCGAGAGACTCGGAGCTCTGGAAACACCATATATTTT CANSRETRSSGNTIYF
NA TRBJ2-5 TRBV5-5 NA TGTGTCAGCAGCTTAGGGTACGCTTGGGAGACTCAGTACTTC CVSSLGYAWETQYF
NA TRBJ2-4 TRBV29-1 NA TGCAGCGTGGAAACACCGGGACCCCGGGCCGAAACCGAAAACATTCGGTGCTTT CSVETPGPRAETENIRCF
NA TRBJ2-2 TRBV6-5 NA TGTGCCTGCAGTTATATGGCAGGCGGGGAGCTGTCTTTT CACSYMAGGELSF
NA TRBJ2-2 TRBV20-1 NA TGCAATGCTAGTGCAGCGAACGCCGGGGAGCTGTTTTTT CNASAANAGELFF
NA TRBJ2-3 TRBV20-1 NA TGCAGTACTAGCCTTTTTTCGGACGGTAATCAGGCCCAGTATTTT CSTSLFSDGNQAQYF
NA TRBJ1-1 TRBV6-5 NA TGTGCCAGCGGTTACTCACGCAGGGGTGGGACTGAAGCTTTCTTT CASGYSRRGGTEAFF
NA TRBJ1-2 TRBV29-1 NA TGCAGAGCCTCGGTACTATTGTTGGACTACACCTTC CRASVLLLDYTF